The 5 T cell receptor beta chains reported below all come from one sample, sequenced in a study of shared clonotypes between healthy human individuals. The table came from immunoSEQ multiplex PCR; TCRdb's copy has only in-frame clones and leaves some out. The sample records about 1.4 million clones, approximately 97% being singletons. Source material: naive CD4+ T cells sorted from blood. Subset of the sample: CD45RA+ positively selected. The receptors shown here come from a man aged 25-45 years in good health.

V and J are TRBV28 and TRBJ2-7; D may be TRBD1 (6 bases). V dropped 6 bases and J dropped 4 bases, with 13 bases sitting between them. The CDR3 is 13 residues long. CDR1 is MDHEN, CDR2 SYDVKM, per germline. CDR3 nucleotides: TGTGCCAGCAGGGGAACCAGGGGTTACGAGCAGTACTTC. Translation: CASRGTRGYEQYF.

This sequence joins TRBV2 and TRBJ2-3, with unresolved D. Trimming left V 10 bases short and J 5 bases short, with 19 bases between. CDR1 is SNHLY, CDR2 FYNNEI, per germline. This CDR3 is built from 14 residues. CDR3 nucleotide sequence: TGTGCCACCTTACCCCGTCCGGGTGGAGATACGCAGTATTTT. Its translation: CATLPRPGGDTQYF.

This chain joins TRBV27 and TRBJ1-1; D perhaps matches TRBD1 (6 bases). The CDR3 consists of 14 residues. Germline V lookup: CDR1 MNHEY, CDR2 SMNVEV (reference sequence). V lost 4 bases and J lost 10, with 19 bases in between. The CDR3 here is CASSSPQRGAGAFF. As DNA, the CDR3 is TGTGCCAGCAGTTCCCCACAGCGGGGGGCCGGAGCTTTCTTT.

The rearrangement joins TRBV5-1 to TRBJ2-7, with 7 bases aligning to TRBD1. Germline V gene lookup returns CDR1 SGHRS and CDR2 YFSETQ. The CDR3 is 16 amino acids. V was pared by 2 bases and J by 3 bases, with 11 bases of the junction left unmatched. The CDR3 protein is CASSLGPGQTRYEQYF. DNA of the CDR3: TGCGCCAGCAGCTTAGGGCCGGGACAGACACGCTACGAGCAGTACTTC.

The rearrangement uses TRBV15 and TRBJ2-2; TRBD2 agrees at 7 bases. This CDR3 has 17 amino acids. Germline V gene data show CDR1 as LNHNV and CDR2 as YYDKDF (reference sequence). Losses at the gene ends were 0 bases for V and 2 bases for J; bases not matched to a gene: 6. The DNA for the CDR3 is TGTGCCACCAGCAGAGAAAGGGCTAGCGGTAACACCGGGGAGCTGTTTTTT. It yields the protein CATSRERASGNTGELFF.